This T cell receptor beta chain was identified during a study of CXCR3-negative and CXCR3-positive naive CD8 T cells. The CDR3 consists of 15 residues. The V gene's germline CDR1 is SQVTM and CDR2 ANQGSEA. TRB cDNA libraries were made by UMI-labeled 5' RACE. Using the 5' RACE reads, TCRdb records one entry per CDR3 protein without DNA. This sample's table reports over 70,000 distinct CDR3 sequences. Study-wide results and limits: Similarly elevated diversity marked both naive subsets, with memory CD8+ cells showing far lower diversity. Researchers report that CXCR3-positive naive cells carry more hydrophobic TRB CDR3s than CXCR3-negative naive cells. Both naive subsets, CXCR3-negative and CXCR3-positive, displayed similar TRBV-TRBJ usage, unlike memory cells.

Each CD8+ T cell subset was sorted in triplicate, some 270,000 cells each. As to this clonotype: Its specificity is unknown.

The chain links TRBV29-1 to TRBJ2-7; no DNA is available, so the TRBD2 call from TCRdb remains unchecked. The source is a human donor in good health. Some clones in this sample may be carry-over from other donors' samples. Input material: naive CXCR3+ CD8+ T cells from blood. Subset noted: CD45RO-CCR7+CD27+CD95- naive CD8+ T cells expressing CXCR3 (TNR3+). The CDR3 sequence: CSATSPGGPAYEQYF.